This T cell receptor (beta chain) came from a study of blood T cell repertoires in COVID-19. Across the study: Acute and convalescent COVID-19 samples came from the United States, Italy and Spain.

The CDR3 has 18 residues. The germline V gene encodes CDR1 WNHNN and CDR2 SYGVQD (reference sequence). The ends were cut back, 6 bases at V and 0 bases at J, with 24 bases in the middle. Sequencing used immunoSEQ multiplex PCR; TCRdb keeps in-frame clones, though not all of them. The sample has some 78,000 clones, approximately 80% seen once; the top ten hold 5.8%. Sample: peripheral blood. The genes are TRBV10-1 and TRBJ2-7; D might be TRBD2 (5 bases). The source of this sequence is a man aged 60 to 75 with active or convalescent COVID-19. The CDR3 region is CASRAPRDYRSSSYEQYF. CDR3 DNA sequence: TGCGCCAGCAGGGCCCCGCGAGACTACCGATCGAGCTCCTACGAGCAGTACTTC.